Listed below are T cell receptor beta chains from one sample, sequenced in a study of metastatic and nonmetastatic thyroid tumors. Using MiXCR, TCRdb reanalyzed the PCR reads. This repertoire shows about 18,000 clones, approximately 35% found once; its top ten account for approximately 9.1%. Sequenced input: tumor tissue. These receptors were taken from a male donor with papillary thyroid cancer or a benign thyroid nodule (not recorded which). Some clones in this sample may be carry-over from other donors' samples. CDR3s include the opening cysteine and the closing phenylalanine or tryptophan. Fields, in order: D gene, V gene, J gene, clone size, CDR3 DNA, CDR3 protein. D genes are given only for firm matches. Clone size is not always given. Where it is, it says once, few, many or a class for expanded clones.

D gene: TRBD1
V gene: TRBV6-1
J gene: TRBJ1-1
clone size: medium-sized
CDR3 DNA: TGTGCCAGCAGCCGCCCCCGGACAGGGGGCACTGAAGCTTTCTTT
CDR3 protein: CASSRPRTGGTEAFF

D gene: TRBD2
V gene: TRBV11-3
J gene: TRBJ2-1
clone size: many
CDR3 DNA: TGTGCCAGCAGCTCGGGACTAGCGGGAGGGAGCCCCTACAATGAGCAGTTCTTC
CDR3 protein: CASSSGLAGGSPYNEQFF

D gene: -
V gene: TRBV24-1
J gene: TRBJ2-4
clone size: many
CDR3 DNA: TGTGCCACCAGTGAGAGCAGGGATGCAAACATTCAGTACTTC
CDR3 protein: CATSESRDANIQYF

D gene: -
V gene: TRBV14
J gene: TRBJ1-1
clone size: many
CDR3 DNA: TGTGCCAGCAGCCAACCGGGAATGAACACTGAAGCTTTCTTT
CDR3 protein: CASSQPGMNTEAFF

D gene: -
V gene: TRBV20-1
J gene: TRBJ2-7
clone size: few
CDR3 DNA: TGCAGTGCCTTCGGACCGGAGGTCTACGAGCAGTACTTC
CDR3 protein: CSAFGPEVYEQYF

D gene: TRBD1
V gene: TRBV27
J gene: TRBJ1-4
clone size: many
CDR3 DNA: TGTGCCAGCAGTTTTTACGGGACAGGTGCAACTAATGAAAAACTGTTTTTT
CDR3 protein: CASSFYGTGATNEKLFF

D gene: -
V gene: TRBV3-1
J gene: TRBJ2-2
clone size: -
CDR3 DNA: TGTGCCAGCAGCCTAGGAGGCTGGAGGAAGAACACCGGGGAGCTGTTTTTT
CDR3 protein: CASSLGGWRKNTGELFF

D gene: TRBD1
V gene: TRBV6-4
J gene: TRBJ2-7
clone size: few
CDR3 DNA: TGTGCCAGCAGAGCCACGATTACCCGGACAGGGACCTACCGGAAGTACTTC
CDR3 protein: CASRATITRTGTYRKYF

D gene: -
V gene: TRBV6-2/TRBV6-3
J gene: TRBJ2-2
clone size: few
CDR3 DNA: TGTGCCAGCAGTTACTTTGGCAGGGAAAACACCGGGGAGCTGTTTTTT
CDR3 protein: CASSYFGRENTGELFF

D gene: TRBD2
V gene: TRBV12-3/TRBV12-4
J gene: TRBJ2-1
clone size: -
CDR3 DNA: TGTGCCAGCAGTGCAGCGGGAGGTCCGGATGAGAAGTTCTTC
CDR3 protein: CASSAAGGPDEKFF

D gene: -
V gene: TRBV20-1
J gene: TRBJ1-6
clone size: medium-sized
CDR3 DNA: TGCAGTGCCCCGGACTATAATTCACCCCTCCACTTT
CDR3 protein: CSAPDYNSPLHF

D gene: TRBD1
V gene: TRBV28
J gene: TRBJ1-3
clone size: medium-sized
CDR3 DNA: TGTGCCAGCAGTGCCAGGGGGCGCTCGGGAAACACCATATATTTT
CDR3 protein: CASSARGRSGNTIYF

D gene: TRBD2
V gene: TRBV20-1
J gene: TRBJ2-5
clone size: -
CDR3 DNA: TGCAGTTCTTCAGCTGGGACTAGCGTGGTGAAGACCCAGTACTTC
CDR3 protein: CSSSAGTSVVKTQYF

D gene: TRBD1
V gene: TRBV5-1
J gene: TRBJ1-1
clone size: once
CDR3 DNA: TGCGCCAGCAGCCCGCGAGCCCGAGGACAGGGGGTCACTGAAGCTTTCTTT
CDR3 protein: CASSPRARGQGVTEAFF

D gene: TRBD2
V gene: TRBV9
J gene: TRBJ2-1
clone size: medium-sized
CDR3 DNA: TGTGCCAGCTCCGCTAGCGGTTACAATGAGCAGTTCTTC
CDR3 protein: CASSASGYNEQFF

D gene: -
V gene: TRBV29-1
J gene: TRBJ2-1
clone size: many
CDR3 DNA: TGCAGCGTTGAAGAGGGGCGGGGCCAGTTCTTC
CDR3 protein: CSVEEGRGQFF

D gene: TRBD2
V gene: TRBV19
J gene: TRBJ2-1
clone size: few
CDR3 DNA: TGTGCCAGTAGTCCTACCGGGACTAGCGCGGATGAGCAGTTCTTC
CDR3 protein: CASSPTGTSADEQFF

D gene: -
V gene: TRBV20-1
J gene: TRBJ2-4
clone size: many
CDR3 DNA: TGCAGTGCTAAGGGGGAAAGGTCCAAAAACATTCAGTACTTC
CDR3 protein: CSAKGERSKNIQYF

D gene: TRBD2
V gene: TRBV28
J gene: TRBJ2-2
clone size: many
CDR3 DNA: TGTGCCAGCAGTTCCGGGACTAGCGGTTCGGGGGAGCTGTTTTTT
CDR3 protein: CASSSGTSGSGELFF

D gene: -
V gene: TRBV28
J gene: TRBJ1-5
clone size: medium-sized
CDR3 DNA: TGTGCCAGCAGTCGGCTGGCAGGGAGGCAGCCCCAGCATTTT
CDR3 protein: CASSRLAGRQPQHF

D gene: -
V gene: TRBV20-1
J gene: TRBJ2-7
clone size: -
CDR3 DNA: TGCAGTGCTAGATCCGGGCTTCGAAACGAGCAGTACTTC
CDR3 protein: CSARSGLRNEQYF

D gene: -
V gene: TRBV7-8
J gene: TRBJ1-5
clone size: medium-sized
CDR3 DNA: TGTGCCAGCAGCTTAGGGACATTTGATAGCAATCAGCCCCAGCATTTT
CDR3 protein: CASSLGTFDSNQPQHF

D gene: -
V gene: TRBV20-1
J gene: TRBJ2-1
clone size: -
CDR3 DNA: TGCAGTGCTTCCGACTATGCCCACAATGAGCAGTTCTTC
CDR3 protein: CSASDYAHNEQFF

D gene: -
V gene: TRBV11-2
J gene: TRBJ1-2
clone size: -
CDR3 DNA: TGTGCCAGCAGCCGGATGGGTGGCTACACCTTC
CDR3 protein: CASSRMGGYTF

D gene: -
V gene: TRBV9
J gene: TRBJ1-3
clone size: many
CDR3 DNA: TGTGCCAGCAGCGTAGCGTGGGGTAAAAGCTCTGGAAACACCATATATTTT
CDR3 protein: CASSVAWGKSSGNTIYF

D gene: -
V gene: TRBV2
J gene: TRBJ2-7
clone size: -
CDR3 DNA: TGTGCCAGCAGTGAACAGCACTACGAGCAGTACTTC
CDR3 protein: CASSEQHYEQYF

D gene: TRBD2
V gene: TRBV20-1
J gene: TRBJ2-3
clone size: many
CDR3 DNA: TGCAGTGCCATTAGAAGAGCGGGAAGCGCAGATACGCAGTATTTT
CDR3 protein: CSAIRRAGSADTQYF

D gene: -
V gene: TRBV9
J gene: TRBJ1-1
clone size: many
CDR3 DNA: TGTGCCAGCAGCGTAGAGTTGAACACTGAAGCTTTCTTT
CDR3 protein: CASSVELNTEAFF

D gene: TRBD1
V gene: TRBV4-3
J gene: TRBJ2-3
clone size: -
CDR3 DNA: TGCGCCAGCAGCCAAGATCGACAGGGGGCGCCAGATACGCAGTATTTT
CDR3 protein: CASSQDRQGAPDTQYF

D gene: TRBD2
V gene: TRBV20-1
J gene: TRBJ2-1
clone size: -
CDR3 DNA: TGCAGTGCTAAAAGCGGGAGAGGGGGTAACGAGCAGTTCTTC
CDR3 protein: CSAKSGRGGNEQFF

D gene: TRBD2
V gene: TRBV20-1
J gene: TRBJ2-7
clone size: medium-sized
CDR3 DNA: TGCAGTGCTTCCGGGACTAGCGGGAGGGCCTACTACGAGCAGTACTTC
CDR3 protein: CSASGTSGRAYYEQYF